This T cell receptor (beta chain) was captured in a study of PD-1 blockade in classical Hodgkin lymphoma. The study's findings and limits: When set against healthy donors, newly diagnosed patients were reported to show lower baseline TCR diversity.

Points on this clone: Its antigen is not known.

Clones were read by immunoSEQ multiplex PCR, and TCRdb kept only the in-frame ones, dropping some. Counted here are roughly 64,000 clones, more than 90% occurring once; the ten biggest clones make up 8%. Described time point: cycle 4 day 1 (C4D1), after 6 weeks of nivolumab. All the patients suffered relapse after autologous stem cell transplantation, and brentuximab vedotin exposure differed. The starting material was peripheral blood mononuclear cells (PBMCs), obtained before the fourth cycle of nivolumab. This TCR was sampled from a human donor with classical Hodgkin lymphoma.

The CDR3 protein is CASSSDRSYLYEQYF. CDR3 DNA: TGTGCCAGCAGTAGCGACAGGAGCTATCTCTACGAGCAGTACTTC. The rearrangement links TRBV28 to TRBJ2-7; tentatively, D is TRBD1 (6 bases). Germline V gene lookup returns CDR1 MDHEN and CDR2 SYDVKM. Trimming stripped 5 bases from V and 3 bases from J, with 17 bases between. The CDR3 is 15 amino acids.